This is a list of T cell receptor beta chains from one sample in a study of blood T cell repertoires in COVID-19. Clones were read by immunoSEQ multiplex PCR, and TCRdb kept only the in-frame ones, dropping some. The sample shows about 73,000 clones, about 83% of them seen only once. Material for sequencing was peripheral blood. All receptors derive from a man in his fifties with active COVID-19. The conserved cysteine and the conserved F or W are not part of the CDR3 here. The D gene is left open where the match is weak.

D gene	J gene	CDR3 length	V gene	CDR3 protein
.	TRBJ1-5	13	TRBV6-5	ASSLSRGSNQPQH
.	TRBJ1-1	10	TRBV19	ASTGTHFEAF
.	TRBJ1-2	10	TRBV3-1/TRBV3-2	ASSQTGNGYT
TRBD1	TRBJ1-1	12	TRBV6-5	ASRTGEGISEAF
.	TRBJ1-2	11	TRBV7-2	ASSFQGTGGYT
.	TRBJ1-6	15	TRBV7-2	ASSSLAGGPMDSPLH
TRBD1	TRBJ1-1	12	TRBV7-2	ASSRDSINTEAF
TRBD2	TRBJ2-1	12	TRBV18	ASSPGTSGGEQF
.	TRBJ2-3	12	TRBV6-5	ASRTDSSTDTQY
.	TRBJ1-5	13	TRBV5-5	ASSFIGGGNQPQH
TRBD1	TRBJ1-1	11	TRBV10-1	ASSLTGGTEAF
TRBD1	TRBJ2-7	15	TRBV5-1	ASSVYPRTGESYEQY
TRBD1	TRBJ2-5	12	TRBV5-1	ASSWDRVRETQY
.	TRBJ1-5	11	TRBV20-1	SASPAGNQPQH
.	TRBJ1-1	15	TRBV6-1	ASREQSWGVQGTEAF
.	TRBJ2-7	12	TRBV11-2	ASSLGGHSYEQY
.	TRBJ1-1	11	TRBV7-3	ASSLSMNTEAF
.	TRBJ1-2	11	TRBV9	ASSPRGSLGYT
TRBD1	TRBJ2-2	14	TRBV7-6	ASSAPGGTNTGELF
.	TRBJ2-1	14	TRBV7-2	ASSLTLVSPYNEQF
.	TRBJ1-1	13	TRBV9	ASSPRTNTYTEAF
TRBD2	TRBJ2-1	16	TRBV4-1	ASSQEAAGGGSAREQF
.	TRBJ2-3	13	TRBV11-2	ASSPRGTGPDTQY
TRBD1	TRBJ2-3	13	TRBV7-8	ASSSPGTGEDTQY
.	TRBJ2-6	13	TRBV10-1	ASSELRSGANVLT
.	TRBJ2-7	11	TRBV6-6	ASIPGDGYEQY
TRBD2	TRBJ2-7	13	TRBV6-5	ASSYASSGTYEQY
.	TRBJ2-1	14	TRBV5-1	ASSLEPGRVFHEQF